Listed below are T cell receptor beta chains from one sample, sequenced in a study of cytomegalovirus exposure and HLA in healthy donors. Method: immunoSEQ multiplex PCR; TCRdb's copy keeps in-frame clones and lacks some. This table holds about 130,000 clones, nearly 90% found once. The sequenced sample was PBMCs. The receptor set was obtained from a woman aged 18-29 years in good health and CMV-seropositive. Each CDR3 is given with its conserved first and last residue. Each record gives: J gene, V gene, CDR3 protein.

J gene: TRBJ1-1
V gene: TRBV7-3
CDR3 protein: CASSLNPGNTEAFF

J gene: TRBJ1-6
V gene: TRBV28
CDR3 protein: CASRNSPGTAYNSPLHF

J gene: TRBJ1-1
V gene: TRBV4-1
CDR3 protein: CASSQAGYFEAFF

J gene: TRBJ2-7
V gene: TRBV11-2
CDR3 protein: CASSRGLAGPYEQYF

J gene: TRBJ1-5
V gene: TRBV28
CDR3 protein: CASSSEFSRSQHF

J gene: TRBJ1-6
V gene: TRBV4-1
CDR3 protein: CASSPNDLGTGHNSPLHF

J gene: TRBJ2-1
V gene: TRBV10-1
CDR3 protein: CASSPLGWGSEQFF

J gene: TRBJ1-1
V gene: TRBV19
CDR3 protein: CASSMAVKVSEAFF

J gene: TRBJ2-7
V gene: TRBV6-5
CDR3 protein: CAIGAGHEQYF

J gene: TRBJ2-1
V gene: TRBV5-1
CDR3 protein: CASSQLHLRYDEQFF

J gene: TRBJ2-5
V gene: TRBV7-2
CDR3 protein: CASSQDRYQETQYF

J gene: TRBJ1-5
V gene: TRBV30
CDR3 protein: CAWSDPGRRNQPQHF

J gene: TRBJ1-2
V gene: TRBV7-8
CDR3 protein: CASSPRDPGYGYTF

J gene: TRBJ2-4
V gene: TRBV5-1
CDR3 protein: CASSLARVAKNIQYF

J gene: TRBJ2-7
V gene: TRBV6-6
CDR3 protein: CASSFRGYEQYF

J gene: TRBJ1-2
V gene: TRBV6-5
CDR3 protein: CASSSTRDRVSYTF

J gene: TRBJ2-2
V gene: TRBV10-3
CDR3 protein: CAISEWGPSNTGELFF

J gene: TRBJ2-7
V gene: TRBV5-1
CDR3 protein: CASSPGQGRFLYEQYF

J gene: TRBJ2-3
V gene: TRBV30
CDR3 protein: CAWNAGSKDTQYF

J gene: TRBJ1-1
V gene: TRBV6-5
CDR3 protein: CASSSYREPNTEAFF

J gene: TRBJ1-5
V gene: TRBV27
CDR3 protein: CASSRTAGLQPQHF

J gene: TRBJ2-5
V gene: TRBV7-2
CDR3 protein: CASSLAGVETQYF